A single sample is the source of the 29 T cell receptor beta chains below, sequenced in a study of vaccination and CD4 T cells after COVID-19. The antigens for these receptors are not known. Stated treatment: approximately 9-day PBMC culture with coronavirus spike peptide pools or control peptides (ViraFEST assay). Scientists ran DNA taken from cultured CD4+ T cells through the Oncomine TCR Beta short-read assay for sequencing. TCRdb ran MiXCR on the PCR reads and lists one entry per CDR3 protein. The repertoire holds roughly 20,000 distinct CDR3 sequences, 35% to 50% seen once, with roughly 9.5% in the top ten. Specimen: CD4+ T cells from blood, cultured in vitro, collected after SARS-CoV-2 vaccination. The source is a human donor who had recovered from COVID-19.

By share of the sample, this clonotype is medium-sized. This chain connects TRBV19 to TRBJ1-1; 7 bases line up with TRBD1. The CDR3 is 16 amino acids. From germline, CDR1 is LNHDA and CDR2 SQIVND (reference sequence). V shed 5 bases, J shed 6 bases, and the junction held 15 bases outside the gene matches. For the CDR3, the DNA is TGTGCCAGTAGTGCCCGACAGGGCCTGGTGGTACCTGAAGCTTTCTTT. This codes for CASSARQGLVVPEAFF.

There are a few counts of this clonotype. The rearrangement links TRBV19 to TRBJ1-5; TRBD1 agrees at 8 bases. This CDR3 contains 16 residues. Germline V gene sequence: CDR1 LNHDA, CDR2 SQIVND (reference sequence). The trim removed 5 bases at V and 0 bases at J, leaving 6 bases unmatched. CDR3 bases: TGTGCCAGTAGTGCCCGGACAGGGTATAGCAATCAGCCCCAGCATTTT. Translating it yields CASSARTGYSNQPQHF.

The chain carries TRBV19 and TRBJ1-2; D remains unclear. The ends were cut back, 6 bases at V and 4 bases at J, with 18 bases in the middle. There are 15 residues in the CDR3. CDR1 and CDR2 from the germline V gene are LNHDA and SQIVND (reference sequence). CDR3 residues: CASREKTDATYGYTF. Written as DNA, the CDR3 is TGTGCCAGTAGGGAGAAGACCGACGCGACCTATGGCTACACCTTC.

V usage is TRBV6-1 and J usage is TRBJ1-1; 12 nucleotides line up with TRBD1. Losses at the gene ends were 6 bases for V and 4 bases for J; bases not matched to a gene: 9. The CDR3 is made up of 16 amino acids. CDR1 is MNHNS, CDR2 SASEGT, per germline. Here the CDR3 reads CASRRGTGGYSTEAFF. The CDR3, as DNA: TGTGCCAGCAGACGCGGGACAGGGGGCTATAGCACTGAAGCTTTCTTT.

This clonotype was picked up a small number of times. V usage is TRBV6-1 and J usage is TRBJ2-2; 7 bases line up with TRBD1. This CDR3 comprises 15 residues. Per the germline V gene, CDR1 is MNHNS and CDR2 is SASEGT. V lost 6 bases, J lost 5 bases, and 9 bases stayed unmatched. The CDR3 loop reads CASSKGQLGTGELFF. CDR3 nucleotides: TGTGCCAGCAGCAAGGGACAGCTCGGGACCGGGGAGCTGTTTTTT.

This clonotype was counted between two and nine times. This chain links TRBV20-1 with TRBJ1-6; unclear D gene. Germline CDR1 is DFQATT and CDR2 is SNEGSKA (reference sequence). Trimming pared 3 bases from V and 7 bases from J, leaving 13 bases between. This CDR3 contains 14 residues. The CDR3 DNA is TGCAGTGCTAGGAAACGGACGGGGAATTCACCCCTCCACTTT. This encodes CSARKRTGNSPLHF.

The rearrangement joins TRBV19 to TRBJ1-2; 9 positions match TRBD1. V shed 6 bases, J shed 0 bases, and the junction held 5 bases outside the gene matches. The CDR3 has 15 amino acids. Germline CDR1 is LNHDA and CDR2 is SQIVND (reference sequence). The DNA for the CDR3 is TGTGCCAGTAGAAAAGGGACAGGGCCTAACTATGGCTACACCTTC. This translates into CASRKGTGPNYGYTF.

V is TRBV6-1 and J is TRBJ2-3; 10 bases are shared with TRBD2. J lost 3 bases, V lost 6 bases, and 6 bases had no gene match. The CDR3 sequence is 15 residues long. CDR1 MNHNS and CDR2 SASEGT come from the germline V gene. CDR3 in amino acids: CASRADSGRTDTQYF. In DNA form, the CDR3 reads TGTGCCAGCAGGGCGGATAGCGGGAGGACAGATACGCAGTATTTT.

The chain employs TRBV15 and TRBJ2-7; no reliable D call. Per the germline V gene, CDR1 is LNHNV and CDR2 is YYDKDF (reference sequence). This CDR3 is built from 13 residues. Trimming took 4 bases from V and 2 from J, leaving 9 bases between them. CDR3 DNA: TGTGCCACCAGCAACTACAGTGCCTACGAGCAGTACTTC. Translating it yields CATSNYSAYEQYF.

The CDR3 DNA reads as TGTGCCAGCAGCCGGGGGGCCATTAACTATGGCTACACCTTC. Its translation is CASSRGAINYGYTF. The gene calls are TRBV11-3 and TRBJ1-2, with a weak D call TRBD1 (6 bases). The V end lost 5 bases, the J end lost 1 base, and 11 bases lay between the germline ends. The CDR3 runs to 14 residues. Germline CDR1 SGHNT, CDR2 YENEEA.

By share, this clonotype ranks as medium-sized (0.01 to 0.1%). This chain joins TRBV15 and TRBJ1-5, with no clear D. With 5 bases removed from V and 4 bases from J, the gap between germline ends came to 6 bases. Germline-derived CDR1 and CDR2 are LNHNV and YYDKDF (reference sequence). This CDR3 spans 12 amino acids. CDR3 residues: CATSQQNQPQHF. The CDR3 DNA is TGTGCCACCAGCCAGCAAAATCAGCCCCAGCATTTT.

The rearrangement links TRBV7-3 to TRBJ2-3; D is unclear. Germline CDR1 and CDR2: SGHTA and FQGTGA. This CDR3 has 15 residues. Trimming took off 1 base at V and 3 bases at J, with 11 bases between the two ends. The CDR3: CASSLSGATTDTQYF. The CDR3, as DNA: TGTGCCAGCAGCTTAAGTGGCGCCACGACAGATACGCAGTATTTT.

The rearrangement links TRBV19 to TRBJ1-5; D not resolved. Trimming removed 7 bases from V and 3 bases from J, with 13 bases in between. Per the germline V gene, CDR1 is LNHDA and CDR2 is SQIVND (reference sequence). The CDR3 contains 14 residues. CDR3 region: CASTARGDNQPQHF. As DNA, the CDR3 is TGTGCCAGTACCGCGCGTGGGGACAATCAGCCCCAGCATTTT.

The chain couples TRBV29-1 to TRBJ2-1; a possible D gene is TRBD2 (5 bases). Trimming left V 0 bases short and J 3 bases short, with 12 bases between. This CDR3 spans 15 amino acids. Germline values: CDR1 SQVTM, CDR2 ANQGSEA. The CDR3 region is CSVEEEAAGYNEQFF. DNA for the CDR3: TGCAGCGTTGAAGAAGAAGCGGCAGGCTACAATGAGCAGTTCTTC.

This clonotype appeared a few times. This sequence joins TRBV7-9 and TRBJ1-6; no reliable D call. Germline CDR1 and CDR2: SEHNR and FQNEAQ (reference sequence). V was cut by 1 base and J by 5 bases, with 12 bases left in between. The CDR3 is 16 residues long. The DNA for the CDR3 is TGTGCCAGCAGCTTAGTGGGTGCAGTAGATAATTCACCCCTCCACTTT. It codes for CASSLVGAVDNSPLHF.

J is TRBJ1-2 and V is TRBV25-1, with TRBD1 matching over 8 bases. Germline V lookup: CDR1 MGHDK, CDR2 SYGVNS. The CDR3 totals 16 residues. V trimming: 4 bases; J trimming: 4 bases; junction bases outside the gene matches: 11. CDR3 amino acids: CASSGDRIAHGYGYTF. Here the CDR3 DNA reads TGTGCCAGCAGTGGGGACAGGATCGCCCATGGCTATGGCTACACCTTC.

A few counts support this clonotype. The chain carries TRBV20-1 and TRBJ2-2; a weak D match, TRBD2 (7 bases). V gave up 6 bases and J gave up 10 bases, with 18 bases separating them. Germline CDR1 DFQATT, CDR2 SNEGSKA (reference sequence). The CDR3 totals 13 residues. The CDR3 is CSAPRGGAEELFF. The CDR3, as DNA: TGCAGTGCCCCCAGGGGAGGGGCTGAGGAGCTGTTTTTT.

A few counts support this clonotype. The CDR3, as DNA: TGCAGTGCTAGAGACGGAAACACCGGGGAGCTGTTTTTT. Its protein product is CSARDGNTGELFF. The chain joins TRBV20-1 to TRBJ2-2; D is unclear. The V gene lost 0 bases and the J gene lost 2 bases, with 4 bases spanning the gap. Looked up from germline, CDR1 is DFQATT and CDR2 is SNEGSKA (reference sequence). The CDR3 contains 13 residues.

This clonotype was detected only a few times. This chain links TRBV7-3 with TRBJ1-6, with unresolved D. Germline-derived CDR1 and CDR2 are SGHTA and FQGTGA. V lost 3 bases, J lost 6 bases, and 9 bases lay in between. The CDR3 consists of 14 residues. In DNA form, the CDR3 reads TGTGCCAGCAGCTTCGGACCCGTTAATTCACCCCTCCACTTT. Encoded protein: CASSFGPVNSPLHF.

The genes are TRBV12-3 or TRBV12-4 and TRBJ2-5; TRBD2 agrees at 14 bases. The CDR3 is made up of 16 amino acids. V lost 6 bases to trimming and J lost 5 bases; unmatched junction nucleotides: 8. CDR3 sequence: CASSATGTSGSETQYF. CDR3 coding DNA: TGTGCCAGCAGCGCCACCGGGACTAGCGGGAGTGAGACCCAGTACTTC.

The V gene is TRBV20-1, the J gene TRBJ1-2; no clear D. V lost 1 base to trimming and J lost 6 bases, with 6 bases between them. The CDR3 is 11 amino acids. CDR1 is DFQATT and CDR2 is SNEGSKA in the germline V gene (reference sequence). The CDR3 loop reads CSARAGNGYTF. The CDR3 DNA sequence: TGCAGTGCTAGAGCGGGAAATGGCTACACCTTC.

This clonotype was picked up a small number of times. The chain is built from TRBV6-1 and TRBJ2-3; 9 bases map to TRBD2. Germline V gives CDR1 MNHNS, CDR2 SASEGT. The junction had 9 bases not matched to a gene; V was cut back by 6 bases and J by 2 bases. The CDR3 runs to 16 residues. The CDR3 is CASRRRGGVITDTQYF. CDR3 DNA: TGTGCCAGCAGACGGCGGGGGGGCGTAATCACAGATACGCAGTATTTT.

The sample holds one count of this clonotype. The V call is TRBV18, the J call TRBJ2-7; D is unresolved. This CDR3 spans 13 amino acids. The V gene lost 3 bases and the J gene lost 3 bases, with 9 bases spanning the gap. The germline V gene encodes CDR1 KGHSH and CDR2 LQKENI. CDR3 sequence: CASSPDSNYEQYF. The CDR3 DNA sequence: TGTGCCAGCTCACCCGACTCAAACTACGAGCAGTACTTC.

V and J are TRBV7-2 and TRBJ2-1, with TRBD2 matching over 11 bases. V was pared by 4 bases and J by 4 bases, with 3 bases of the junction left unmatched. From germline, CDR1 is SGHTA and CDR2 FQGNSA. The CDR3 has 15 residues. CDR3 in amino acids: CASSSTSGTYNEQFF. The CDR3 bases are TGTGCCAGCAGCTCGACTAGCGGGACTTACAATGAGCAGTTCTTC.

CDR3 protein: CAISEILGGAPSGELFF. The CDR3 region has the DNA TGTGCCATCAGTGAGATTCTTGGAGGGGCCCCCTCCGGGGAGCTGTTTTTT. The chain recombines TRBV10-3 with TRBJ2-2, with D maybe TRBD2 (6 bases). CDR1 and CDR2 (germline): ENHRY, SYGVKD. V dropped 2 bases and J dropped 6 bases, with 19 bases sitting between them. The CDR3 consists of 17 residues.

The chain has TRBV6-1 and TRBJ2-1; 10 nucleotides line up with TRBD1. V dropped 8 bases and J dropped 2; count of bases not matched to a gene: 9. This CDR3 is 16 amino acids long. The germline gives CDR1 MNHNS, CDR2 SASEGT. The CDR3 reads CASGKPGQGTYNEQFF. Here the CDR3 DNA reads TGTGCCAGCGGAAAACCGGGACAGGGGACCTACAATGAGCAGTTCTTC.

This sequence joins TRBV11-2 and TRBJ1-1; perhaps TRBD1 as D (5 bases). Germline CDR1 SGHAT, CDR2 FQNNGV. The ends were cut back, 2 bases at V and 1 base at J, with 23 bases in the middle. CDR3 length: 19 amino acids. The CDR3 is CASSLSGGTPSKRNTEAFF. The DNA of the CDR3 is TGTGCCAGCAGCTTATCGGGAGGGACCCCGTCGAAACGGAACACTGAAGCTTTCTTT.

Only a few counts were recorded for this clonotype. V gene TRBV20-1 combines with J gene TRBJ2-2; TRBD1 is a possible D gene (5 bases). CDR1 is DFQATT and CDR2 is SNEGSKA in the germline V gene (reference sequence). Trimming stripped 3 bases from V and 6 bases from J, with 14 bases between. The CDR3 extends over 14 amino acids. Here the CDR3 reads CSASRGRVAGELFF. DNA for the CDR3: TGCAGTGCTAGTCGTGGCAGGGTGGCCGGGGAGCTGTTTTTT.

In this sample, this clonotype turned up a few times. The chain recombines TRBV6-5 with TRBJ2-6; D might be TRBD2 (5 bases). V was cut by 2 bases and J by 2 bases, with 7 bases left in between. Germline CDR1 MNHEY, CDR2 SVGAGI. CDR3 length: 15 residues. The CDR3 loop reads CASSYPGAGANVLTF. DNA of the CDR3: TGTGCCAGCAGTTACCCCGGGGCTGGGGCCAACGTCCTGACTTTC.